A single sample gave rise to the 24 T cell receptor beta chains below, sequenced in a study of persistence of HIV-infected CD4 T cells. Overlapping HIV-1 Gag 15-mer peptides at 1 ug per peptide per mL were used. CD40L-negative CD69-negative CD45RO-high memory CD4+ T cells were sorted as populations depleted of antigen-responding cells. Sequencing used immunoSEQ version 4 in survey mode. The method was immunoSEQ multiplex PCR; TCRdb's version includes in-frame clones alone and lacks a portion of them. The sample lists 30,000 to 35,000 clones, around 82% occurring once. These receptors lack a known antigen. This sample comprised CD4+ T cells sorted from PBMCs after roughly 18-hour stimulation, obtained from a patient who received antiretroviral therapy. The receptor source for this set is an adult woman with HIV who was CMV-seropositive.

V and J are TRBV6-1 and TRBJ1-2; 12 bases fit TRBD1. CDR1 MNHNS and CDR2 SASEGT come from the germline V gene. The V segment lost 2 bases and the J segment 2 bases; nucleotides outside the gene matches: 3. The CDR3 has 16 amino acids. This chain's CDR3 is CASSEWGQGANYGYTF. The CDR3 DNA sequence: TGTGCCAGCAGTGAATGGGGACAGGGGGCAAACTATGGCTACACCTTC.

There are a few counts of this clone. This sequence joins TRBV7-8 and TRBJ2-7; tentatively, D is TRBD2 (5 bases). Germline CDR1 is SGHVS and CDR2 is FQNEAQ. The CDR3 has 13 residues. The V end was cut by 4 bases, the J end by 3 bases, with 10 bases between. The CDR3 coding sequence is TGTGCCAGCAGCTCCGGCGAGGGCTACGAGCAGTACTTC. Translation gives CASSSGEGYEQYF. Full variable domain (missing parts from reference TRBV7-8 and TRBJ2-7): GAGVSQSPRYKVAKRGQDVALRCDPISGHVSLFWYQQALGQGPEFLTYFQNEAQLDKSGLPSDRFFAERPEGSVSTLKIQRTQQEDSAVYLCASSSGEGYEQYFGPGTRLTVT.

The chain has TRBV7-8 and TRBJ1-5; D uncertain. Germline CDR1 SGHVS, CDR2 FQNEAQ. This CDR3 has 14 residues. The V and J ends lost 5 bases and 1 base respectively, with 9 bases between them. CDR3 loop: CASSPRGSNQPQHF. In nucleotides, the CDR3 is TGTGCCAGCAGCCCCCGAGGAAGCAATCAGCCCCAGCATTTT. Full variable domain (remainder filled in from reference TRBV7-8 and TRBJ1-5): GAGVSQSPRYKVAKRGQDVALRCDPISGHVSLFWYQQALGQGPEFLTYFQNEAQLDKSGLPSDRFFAERPEGSVSTLKIQRTQQEDSAVYLCASSPRGSNQPQHFGDGTRLSIL.

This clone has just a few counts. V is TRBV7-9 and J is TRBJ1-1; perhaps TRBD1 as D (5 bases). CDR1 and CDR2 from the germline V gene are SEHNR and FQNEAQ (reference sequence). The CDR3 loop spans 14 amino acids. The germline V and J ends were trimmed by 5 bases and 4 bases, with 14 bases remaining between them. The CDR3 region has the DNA TGTGCCAGCAGCGCATCGGGACTCAGCACTGAAGCTTTCTTT. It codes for CASSASGLSTEAFF.

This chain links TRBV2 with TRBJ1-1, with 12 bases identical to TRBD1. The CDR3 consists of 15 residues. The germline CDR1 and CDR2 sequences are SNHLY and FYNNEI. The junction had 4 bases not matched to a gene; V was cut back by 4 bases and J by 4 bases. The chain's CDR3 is CASSGGQGASTEAFF. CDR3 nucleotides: TGTGCCAGCAGTGGGGGACAGGGGGCGAGCACTGAAGCTTTCTTT.

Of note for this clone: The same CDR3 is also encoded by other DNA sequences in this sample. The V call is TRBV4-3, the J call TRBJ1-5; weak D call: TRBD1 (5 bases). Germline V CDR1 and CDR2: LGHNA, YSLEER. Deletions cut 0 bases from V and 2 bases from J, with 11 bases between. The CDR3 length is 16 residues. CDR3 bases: TGCGCCAGCAGCCAAGATCTGAGAGGGGGCAATCAGCCCCAGCATTTT. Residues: CASSQDLRGGNQPQHF.

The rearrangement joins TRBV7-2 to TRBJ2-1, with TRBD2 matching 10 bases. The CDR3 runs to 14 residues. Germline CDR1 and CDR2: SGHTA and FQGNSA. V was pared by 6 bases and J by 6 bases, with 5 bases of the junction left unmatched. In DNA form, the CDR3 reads TGTGCCAGCAGTTATCGGACTAGCGGCAATGAGCAGTTCTTC. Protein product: CASSYRTSGNEQFF.

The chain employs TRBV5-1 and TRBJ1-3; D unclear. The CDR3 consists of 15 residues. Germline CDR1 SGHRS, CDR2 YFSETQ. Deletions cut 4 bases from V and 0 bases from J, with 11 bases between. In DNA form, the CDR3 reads TGCGCCAGCAGCCCCCCGACGGCCTCTGGAAACACCATATATTTT. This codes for CASSPPTASGNTIYF. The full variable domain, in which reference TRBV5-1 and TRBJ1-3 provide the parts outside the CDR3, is KAGVTQTPRYLIKTRGQQVTLSCSPISGHRSVSWYQQTPGQGLQFLFEYFSETQRNKGNFPGRFSGRQFSNSRSEMNVSTLELGDSALYLCASSPPTASGNTIYFGEGSWLTVV.

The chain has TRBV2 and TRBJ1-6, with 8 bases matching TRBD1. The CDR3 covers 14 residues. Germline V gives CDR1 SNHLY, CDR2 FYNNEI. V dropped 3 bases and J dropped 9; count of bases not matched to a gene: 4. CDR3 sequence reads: CASSDRGRGSPLHF. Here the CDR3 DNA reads TGTGCCAGCAGTGACAGGGGGCGAGGTTCACCCCTCCACTTT.

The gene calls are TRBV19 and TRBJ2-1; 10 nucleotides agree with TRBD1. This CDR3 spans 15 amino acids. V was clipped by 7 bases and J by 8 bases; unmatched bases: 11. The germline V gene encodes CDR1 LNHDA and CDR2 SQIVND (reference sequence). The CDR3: CASKRKDRGDYEQFF. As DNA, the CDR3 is TGTGCCAGTAAGAGGAAGGACAGGGGGGACTATGAGCAGTTCTTC.

The DNA of the CDR3 is TGTGCCAGCAGCCAGGGACGGACCCAGGGGAACACTGAAGCTTTCTTT. This translates into CASSQGRTQGNTEAFF. V usage is TRBV3-1 (or the pseudogene TRBV3-2) and J usage is TRBJ1-1; D may be TRBD1 (5 bases). V was cut by 3 bases and J by 1 base, with 15 bases left in between. Germline V gene sequence: CDR1 LGHDT, CDR2 YNNKEL (reference sequence). The CDR3 has 16 residues.

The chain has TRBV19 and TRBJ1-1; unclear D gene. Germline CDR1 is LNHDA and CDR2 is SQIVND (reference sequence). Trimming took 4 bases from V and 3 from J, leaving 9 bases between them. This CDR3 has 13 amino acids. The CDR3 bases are TGTGCCAGTAGTAAAGGGTGGGACACTGAAGCTTTCTTT. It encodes CASSKGWDTEAFF.

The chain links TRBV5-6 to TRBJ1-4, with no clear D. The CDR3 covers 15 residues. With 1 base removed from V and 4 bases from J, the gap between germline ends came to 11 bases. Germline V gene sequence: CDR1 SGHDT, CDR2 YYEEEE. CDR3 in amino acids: CASSLKGSGNEKLFF. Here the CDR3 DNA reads TGTGCCAGCAGCTTGAAAGGGTCTGGTAATGAAAAACTGTTTTTT.

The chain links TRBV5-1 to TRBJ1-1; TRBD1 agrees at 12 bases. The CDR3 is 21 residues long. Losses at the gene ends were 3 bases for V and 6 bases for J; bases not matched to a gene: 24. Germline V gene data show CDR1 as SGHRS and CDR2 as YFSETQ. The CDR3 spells CASSSRPGQGAFNSAHPEAFF. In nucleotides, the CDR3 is TGCGCCAGCAGCTCACGACCGGGACAGGGGGCTTTCAACTCTGCCCACCCTGAAGCTTTCTTT.

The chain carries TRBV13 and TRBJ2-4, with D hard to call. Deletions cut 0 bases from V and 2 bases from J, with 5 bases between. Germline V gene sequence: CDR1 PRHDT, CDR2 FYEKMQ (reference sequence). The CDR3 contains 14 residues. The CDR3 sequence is CASSLGGSKNIQYF. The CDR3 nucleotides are TGTGCCAGCAGCTTAGGGGGTTCCAAAAACATTCAGTACTTC.

The CDR3 DNA sequence: TGCGCCAGCAGCTATCAAAACACAGATACGCAGTATTTT. This gives the protein CASSYQNTDTQYF. This chain links TRBV4-1 with TRBJ2-3; no firm D call. Germline CDR1 MGHRA, CDR2 YSYEKL. The V and J ends lost 5 bases and 2 bases respectively, with 8 bases between them. The CDR3 is 13 amino acids.

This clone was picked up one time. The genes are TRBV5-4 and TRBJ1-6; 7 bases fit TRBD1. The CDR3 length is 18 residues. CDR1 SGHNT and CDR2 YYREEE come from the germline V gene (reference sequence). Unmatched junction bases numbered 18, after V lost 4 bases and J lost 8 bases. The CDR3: CASSPAVDRLGAHSPLHF. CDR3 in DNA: TGTGCCAGCAGCCCGGCGGTGGACAGGCTTGGGGCCCATTCACCCCTCCACTTT.

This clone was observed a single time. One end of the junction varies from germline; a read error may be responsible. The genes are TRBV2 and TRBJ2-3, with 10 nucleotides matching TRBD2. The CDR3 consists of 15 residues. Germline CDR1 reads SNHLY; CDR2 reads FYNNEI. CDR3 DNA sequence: TGCACCAGCAGTGAAGAGCGGGGGGGCTTTGATACGCAGTATTTT. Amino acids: CTSSEERGGFDTQYF.

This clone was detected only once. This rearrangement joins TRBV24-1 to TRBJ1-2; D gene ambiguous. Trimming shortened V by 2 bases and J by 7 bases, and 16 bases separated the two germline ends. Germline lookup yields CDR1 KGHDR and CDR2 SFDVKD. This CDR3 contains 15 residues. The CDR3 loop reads CATSDSGPRISGYTF. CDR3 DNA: TGTGCCACCAGTGATTCCGGGCCTCGAATCAGTGGCTACACCTTC.

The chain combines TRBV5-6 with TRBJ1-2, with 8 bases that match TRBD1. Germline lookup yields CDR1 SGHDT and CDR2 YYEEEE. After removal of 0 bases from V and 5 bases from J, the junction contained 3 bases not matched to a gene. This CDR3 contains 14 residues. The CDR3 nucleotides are TGTGCCAGCAGCTTGGACAGGGGGACTTATGGCTACACCTTC. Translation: CASSLDRGTYGYTF.

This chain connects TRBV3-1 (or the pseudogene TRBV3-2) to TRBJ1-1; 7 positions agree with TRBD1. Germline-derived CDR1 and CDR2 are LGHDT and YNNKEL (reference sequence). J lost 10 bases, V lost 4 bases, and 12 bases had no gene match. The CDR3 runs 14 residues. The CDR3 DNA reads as TGTGCCAGCAGCCCACAAGTGGAGGGGGCTGGAGCTTTCTTT. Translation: CASSPQVEGAGAFF.

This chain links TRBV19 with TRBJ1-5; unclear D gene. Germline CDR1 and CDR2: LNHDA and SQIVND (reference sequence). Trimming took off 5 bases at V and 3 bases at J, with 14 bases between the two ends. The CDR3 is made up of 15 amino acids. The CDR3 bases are TGTGCCAGTAGTCAAGGCCTTTCCCCCAATCAGCCCCAGCATTTT. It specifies CASSQGLSPNQPQHF.

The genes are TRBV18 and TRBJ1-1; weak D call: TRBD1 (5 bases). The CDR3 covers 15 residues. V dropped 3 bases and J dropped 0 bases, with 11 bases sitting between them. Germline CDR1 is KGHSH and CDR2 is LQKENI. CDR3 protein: CASSPQGSMNTEAFF. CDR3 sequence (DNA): TGTGCCAGCTCACCTCAGGGATCCATGAACACTGAAGCTTTCTTT.

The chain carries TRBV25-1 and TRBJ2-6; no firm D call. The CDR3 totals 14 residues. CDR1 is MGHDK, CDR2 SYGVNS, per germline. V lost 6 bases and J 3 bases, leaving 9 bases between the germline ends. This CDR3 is CASRQTGGANVLTF. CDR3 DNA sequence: TGTGCCAGCAGACAAACGGGTGGGGCCAACGTCCTGACTTTC.